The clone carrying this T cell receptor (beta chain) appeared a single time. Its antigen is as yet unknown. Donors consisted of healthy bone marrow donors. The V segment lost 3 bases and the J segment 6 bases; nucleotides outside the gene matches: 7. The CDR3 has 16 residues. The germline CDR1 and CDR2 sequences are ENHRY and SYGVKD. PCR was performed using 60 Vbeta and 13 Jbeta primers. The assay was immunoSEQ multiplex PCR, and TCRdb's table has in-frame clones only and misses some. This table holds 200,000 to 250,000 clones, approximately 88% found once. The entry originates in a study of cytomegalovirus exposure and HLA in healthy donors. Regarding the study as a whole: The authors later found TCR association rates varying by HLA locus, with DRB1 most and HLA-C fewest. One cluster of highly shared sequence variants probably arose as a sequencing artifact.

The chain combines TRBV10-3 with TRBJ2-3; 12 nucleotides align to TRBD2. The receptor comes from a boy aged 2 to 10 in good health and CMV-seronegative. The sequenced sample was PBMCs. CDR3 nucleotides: TGTGCCATCAGTGAACGACTAGCGGGAGTGGATGATACGCAGTATTTT. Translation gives CAISERLAGVDDTQYF.